This is a list of T cell receptor beta chains from one sample in a study of T cells in Graves' hyperthyroidism and ophthalmopathy. TCRdb re-called the multiplex PCR reads through MiXCR, storing one row per CDR3 protein. Of 650,000 to 750,000 distinct CDR3 sequences in the sample, 14% are singletons; the top ten hold about 10%. Material: blood. These receptors were collected from a woman aged 18 to 35 with Graves' hyperthyroidism. Each CDR3 is given without its conserved first and last residue. Clone size is shown for a subset of rows, as once, few, many or a class of expanded clone.

V,J,size,CDR3
TRBV14,TRBJ1-4,few,ASSQERTLTTNEKLF
TRBV20-1,TRBJ2-7,.,SADPGTSLYEQY
TRBV7-9,TRBJ2-7,few,ASSSSSGAGEQY
TRBV28,TRBJ1-1,many,ASSFIQGRAEAF
TRBV18,TRBJ2-7,many,ASSQPKDRYYEQY
TRBV12-3/TRBV12-4,TRBJ1-5,.,ASSFDSYQPQH
TRBV19,TRBJ2-2,.,ASSFLTSGAGELF
TRBV13,TRBJ2-7,many,ASSPSAGVREQY
TRBV12-3/TRBV12-4,TRBJ2-3,many,ASSFYHTDTQY
TRBV7-9,TRBJ2-5,many,ASSLTTSGTETQY
TRBV29-1,TRBJ2-5,few,SVAGADETQY
TRBV10-3,TRBJ2-7,.,AIRTMEYEQY
TRBV2,TRBJ1-2,.,ASSRGGGPYGYT
TRBV28,TRBJ2-7,many,ASSSGSGAYSYEQY
TRBV7-9,TRBJ2-7,many,ASSFPDPGIYEQY
TRBV2,TRBJ2-1,many,ASRETGGSGYNEQF
TRBV4-1,TRBJ1-1,many,ASSQGDWNTEAF
TRBV15,TRBJ2-7,.,ATSFSREYEQY
TRBV11-2,TRBJ2-2,few,AQRLAGSTGELF
TRBV5-1,TRBJ2-3,many,ASSFDTAADTQY
TRBV5-1,TRBJ2-7,once,ASRSGTDTYEQY
TRBV10-2,TRBJ1-2,few,ASSEGWGIYGYT
TRBV11-2,TRBJ2-7,many,ASSPQGAISYEQY
TRBV20-1,TRBJ2-1,.,SAEKIANEQF
TRBV7-9,TRBJ2-5,many,ASSLGARGWWQETQY
TRBV5-1,TRBJ1-2,few,ASSLAGNGYT
TRBV11-2,TRBJ2-7,many,ASSLGGQGHEQY
TRBV2,TRBJ1-2,.,ASSVRGLGYT
TRBV30,TRBJ2-7,many,AWSPIKGYEQY
TRBV2,TRBJ2-1,.,ASSGTEKVPRREQF
TRBV28,TRBJ1-3,many,ASSVITGSSGNTIY
TRBV30,TRBJ2-7,few,AWSGPAYEQY
TRBV12-3/TRBV12-4,TRBJ1-5,many,ASSLAGTPYQPQH
TRBV2,TRBJ2-1,many,ASSARRNSYNEQF
TRBV6-2/TRBV6-3,TRBJ2-7,.,ASSYLSGEQY
TRBV24-1,TRBJ2-1,few,ATSDSPDNEQF
TRBV18,TRBJ2-7,many,ASSPPIGTSYEQY
TRBV29-1,TRBJ2-7,few,SVLSAGSSKGLEQY
TRBV5-1,TRBJ1-5,few,ASSLESGGGQPQH
TRBV3-1,TRBJ2-7,few,ASSQDLLGLSYEQY
TRBV5-1,TRBJ2-4,.,ASSDDRTKNIQY